In this sample, the clone carrying this T cell receptor beta chain turned up many times. Its antigen is currently unknown. The diagnostic basis comprised clinical symptoms, serum thyroxine and TRAb, thyroid ultrasound and orbital computed tomography. This sample is drawn from a study of T cells in Graves' hyperthyroidism and ophthalmopathy. Study in general: Peripheral blood samples were taken at initial diagnosis, prior to any treatment.

Study results and limitations: Most clonotypes expanded in thyroid above 0.001 were likewise present in blood. Ophthalmopathy stood apart from stable hyperthyroidism in a 13 V-J model.

TCR beta CDR3 region amplification was performed from RNA transcripts. When the TCR CDR3 underwent first-round RT-PCR, the HTBI primer set was used. TCRdb recomputed calls from the multiplex PCR reads with MiXCR, one row per CDR3 protein. The sample has 500,000 to 800,000 distinct CDR3 sequences, roughly 15% seen once. This TCR was recovered from a woman between 50 and 59 years old with Graves' ophthalmopathy. The material sequenced was blood.

CDR3 sequence (DNA): TGTGCCAGCAGCGTAGTCCAGGGGGCTGAAGCTTTCTTT. Residues: CASSVVQGAEAFF. The rearrangement uses TRBV9 and TRBJ1-1; the match to TRBD1 covers 7 bases. This CDR3 is 13 amino acids long. Germline V gene lookup returns CDR1 SGDLS and CDR2 YYNGEE. V dropped 0 bases and J dropped 6; count of bases not matched to a gene: 2.